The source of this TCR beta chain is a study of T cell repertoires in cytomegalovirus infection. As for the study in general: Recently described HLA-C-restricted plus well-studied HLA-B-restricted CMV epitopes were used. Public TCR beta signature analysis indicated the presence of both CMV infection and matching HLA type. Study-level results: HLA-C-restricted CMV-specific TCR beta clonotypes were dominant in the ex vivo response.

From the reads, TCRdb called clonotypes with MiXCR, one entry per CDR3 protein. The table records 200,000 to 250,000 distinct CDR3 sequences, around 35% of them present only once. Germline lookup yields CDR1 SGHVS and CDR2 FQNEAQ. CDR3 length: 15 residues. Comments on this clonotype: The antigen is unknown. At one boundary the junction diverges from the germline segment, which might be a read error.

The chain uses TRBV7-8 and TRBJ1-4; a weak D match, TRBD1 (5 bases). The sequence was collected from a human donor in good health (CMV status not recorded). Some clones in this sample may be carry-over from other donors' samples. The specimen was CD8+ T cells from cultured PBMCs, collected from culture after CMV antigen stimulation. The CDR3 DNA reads TGTGCCAGCAGCTTAGAGGCAGGGTCGGAGGAAAAACTGCTTTTT. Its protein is CASSLEAGSEEKLLF.